This TCR beta chain came from a study of response to subunit inactivated influenza vaccine. Each CDR3 protein gets one entry after TCRdb re-called the RT-PCR reads with MiXCR. The sample holds more than 450,000 distinct CDR3 sequences, around 10% seen once. The CDR3 is 13 residues long. J was trimmed by 2 bases and V by 5 bases; bases with no gene match: 3. Germline lookup yields CDR1 DFQATT and CDR2 SNEGSKA (reference sequence). These data also featured in a second study, about T cells expressing NK-cell markers. That source notes: Making the TCR beta cDNA relied on 5'RACE template switching with UMIs. Leadership of the CD3+CD56-NKG2C+ fraction also belonged to these clonotypes in four donors.

This material consisted of PBMCs from blood, taken on the day of vaccination. The sequence derives from a man between 45 and 60 years old who received an inactivated influenza vaccine. This rearrangement joins TRBV20-1 to TRBJ2-1, with 7 bases identical to TRBD1. The CDR3 DNA is TGCAGTGCTTGGGACAGTCCCTACAATGAGCAGTTCTTC. It encodes CSAWDSPYNEQFF.